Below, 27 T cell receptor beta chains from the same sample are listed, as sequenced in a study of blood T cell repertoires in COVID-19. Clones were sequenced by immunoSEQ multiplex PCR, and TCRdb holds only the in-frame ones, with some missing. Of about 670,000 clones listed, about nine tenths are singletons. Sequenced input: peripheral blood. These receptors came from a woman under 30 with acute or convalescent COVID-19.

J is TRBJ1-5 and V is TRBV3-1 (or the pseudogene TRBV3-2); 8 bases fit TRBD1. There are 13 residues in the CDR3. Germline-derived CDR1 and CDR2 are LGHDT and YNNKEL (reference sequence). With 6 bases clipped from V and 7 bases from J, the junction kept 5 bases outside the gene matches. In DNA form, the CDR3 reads TGTGCCAGCAGTCAGGGGGCCGGGCAGCCCCAGCATTTT. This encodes CASSQGAGQPQHF.

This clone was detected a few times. CDR3 sequence reads: CASSPLRTENTEAFF. The CDR3 DNA follows: TGTGCCAGCTCACCATTAAGGACAGAGAACACTGAAGCTTTCTTT. The gene calls are TRBV18 and TRBJ1-1, with D possibly TRBD1 on 6 matching bases. V lost 2 bases and J 1 base, leaving 11 bases between the germline ends. This CDR3 is built from 15 residues. The germline V gene has CDR1 KGHSH and CDR2 LQKENI.

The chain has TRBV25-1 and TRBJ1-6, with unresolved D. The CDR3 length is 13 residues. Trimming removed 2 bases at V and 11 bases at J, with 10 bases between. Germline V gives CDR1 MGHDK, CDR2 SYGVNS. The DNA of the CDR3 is TGTGCCAGCAGTGAACGGCGGTCACCACCCCTCCACTTT. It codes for CASSERRSPPLHF.

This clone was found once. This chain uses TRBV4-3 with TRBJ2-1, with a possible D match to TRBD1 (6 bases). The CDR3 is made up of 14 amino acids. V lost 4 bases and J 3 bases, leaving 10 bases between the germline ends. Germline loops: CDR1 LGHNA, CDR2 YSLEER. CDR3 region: CASSPGTYYNEQFF. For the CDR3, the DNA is TGCGCCAGCAGCCCCGGGACATACTACAATGAGCAGTTCTTC.

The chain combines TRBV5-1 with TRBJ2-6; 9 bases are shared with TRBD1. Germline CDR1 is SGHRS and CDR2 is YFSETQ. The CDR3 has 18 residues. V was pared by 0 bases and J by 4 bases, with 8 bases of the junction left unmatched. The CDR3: CASSLDQQGATGANVLTF. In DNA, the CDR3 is TGCGCCAGCAGCTTGGATCAACAGGGGGCGACCGGGGCCAACGTCCTGACTTTC.

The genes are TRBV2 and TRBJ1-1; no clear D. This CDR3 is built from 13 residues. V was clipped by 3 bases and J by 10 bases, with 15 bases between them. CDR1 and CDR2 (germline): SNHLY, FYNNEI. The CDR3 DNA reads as TGTGCCAGCAGTGACGTTTGGAGGGTTGTAGCTTTCTTT. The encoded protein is CASSDVWRVVAFF.

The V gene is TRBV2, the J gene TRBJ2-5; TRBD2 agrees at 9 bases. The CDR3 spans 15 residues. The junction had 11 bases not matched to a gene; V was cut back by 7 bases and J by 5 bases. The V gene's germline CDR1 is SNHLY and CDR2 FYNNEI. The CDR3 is CASTPTALAGETQYF. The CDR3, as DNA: TGTGCCAGCACCCCGACGGCCCTAGCGGGGGAGACCCAGTACTTC.

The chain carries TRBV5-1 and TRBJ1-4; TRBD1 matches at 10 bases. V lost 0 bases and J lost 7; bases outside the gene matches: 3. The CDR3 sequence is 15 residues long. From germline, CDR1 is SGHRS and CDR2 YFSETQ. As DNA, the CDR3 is TGCGCCAGCAGCTTGGAGGGACAGGGGACTGAAAAACTGTTTTTT. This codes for CASSLEGQGTEKLFF.

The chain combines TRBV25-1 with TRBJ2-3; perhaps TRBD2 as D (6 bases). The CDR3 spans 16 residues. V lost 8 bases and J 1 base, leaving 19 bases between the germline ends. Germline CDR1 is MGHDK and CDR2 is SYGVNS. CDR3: CASSKAQLAGTDTQYF. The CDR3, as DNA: TGTGCCAGCTCAAAGGCACAACTAGCCGGCACAGATACGCAGTATTTT. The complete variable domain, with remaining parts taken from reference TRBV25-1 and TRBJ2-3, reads EADIYQTPRYLVIGTGKKITLECSQTMGHDKMYWYQQDPGMELHLIHYSYGVNSTEKGDLSSESTVSRIRTEHFPLTLESARPSHTSQYLCASSKAQLAGTDTQYFGPGTRLTVL.

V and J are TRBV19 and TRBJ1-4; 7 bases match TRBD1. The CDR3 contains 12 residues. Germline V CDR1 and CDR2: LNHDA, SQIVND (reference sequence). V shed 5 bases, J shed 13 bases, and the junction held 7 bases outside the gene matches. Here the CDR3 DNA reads TGTGCCAGTAGTCTAAGACAGGGAGCACTGTTTTTT. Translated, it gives CASSLRQGALFF. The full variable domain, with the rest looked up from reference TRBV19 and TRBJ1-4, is DGGITQSPKYLFRKEGQNVTLSCEQNLNHDAMYWYRQDPGQGLRLIYYSQIVNDFQKGDIAEGYSVSREKKESFPLTVTSAQKNPTAFYLCASSLRQGALFFGSGTQLSVL.

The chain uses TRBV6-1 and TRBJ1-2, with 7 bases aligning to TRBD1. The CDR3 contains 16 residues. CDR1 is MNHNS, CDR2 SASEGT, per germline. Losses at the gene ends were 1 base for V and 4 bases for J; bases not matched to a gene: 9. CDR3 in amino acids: CASSEGVEGASYGYTF. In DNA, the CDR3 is TGTGCCAGCAGTGAAGGGGTCGAGGGGGCCAGCTATGGCTACACCTTC.

In DNA form, the CDR3 reads TGTGCCAGCAATGGCCGAACCTACGAGCAGTACTTC. It specifies CASNGRTYEQYF. The chain uses TRBV2 and TRBJ2-7, with D unresolved. The length of the CDR3 is 12 residues. Germline V CDR1 and CDR2: SNHLY, FYNNEI. V lost 7 bases and J 2 bases, leaving 9 bases between the germline ends.

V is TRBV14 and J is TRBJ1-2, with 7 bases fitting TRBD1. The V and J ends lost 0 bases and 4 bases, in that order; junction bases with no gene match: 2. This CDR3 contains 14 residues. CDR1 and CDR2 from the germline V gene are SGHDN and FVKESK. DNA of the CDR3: TGTGCCAGCAGCCAAGATCACAGGGGCTATGGCTACACCTTC. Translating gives CASSQDHRGYGYTF.

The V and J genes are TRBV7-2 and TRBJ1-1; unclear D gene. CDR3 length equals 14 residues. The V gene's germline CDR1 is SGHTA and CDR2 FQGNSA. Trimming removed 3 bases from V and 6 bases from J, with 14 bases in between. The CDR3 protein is CASSLFSRYAEAFF. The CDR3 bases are TGTGCCAGCAGCTTGTTTTCCAGGTACGCTGAAGCTTTCTTT. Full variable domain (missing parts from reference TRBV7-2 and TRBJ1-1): GAGVSQSPSNKVTEKGKDVELRCDPISGHTALYWYRQSLGQGLEFLIYFQGNSAPDKSGLPSDRFSAERTGGSVSTLTIQRTQQEDSAVYLCASSLFSRYAEAFFGQGTRLTVV.

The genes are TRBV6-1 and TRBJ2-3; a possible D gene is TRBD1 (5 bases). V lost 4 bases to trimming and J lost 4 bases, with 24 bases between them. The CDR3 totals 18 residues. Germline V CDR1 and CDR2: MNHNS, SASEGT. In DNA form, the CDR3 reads TGTGCCAGCAGTGCCCGGTCCACCGCAGGGCCCAGATCAGATACGCAGTATTTT. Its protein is CASSARSTAGPRSDTQYF.

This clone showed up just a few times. CDR3 in DNA: TGTGCCAGCAGCACAGGCGCGCTACAGGGGAAGAACACTGAAGCTTTCTTT. This sequence encodes CASSTGALQGKNTEAFF. The chain is built from TRBV7-9 and TRBJ1-1; 7 bases align to TRBD1. CDR3 length: 17 residues. The germline gives CDR1 SEHNR, CDR2 FQNEAQ (reference sequence). Trimming removed 5 bases from V and 1 base from J; junction bases left unmatched: 13.

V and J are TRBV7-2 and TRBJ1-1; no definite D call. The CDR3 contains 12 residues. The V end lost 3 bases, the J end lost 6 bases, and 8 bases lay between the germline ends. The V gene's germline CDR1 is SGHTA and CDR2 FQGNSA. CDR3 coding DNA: TGTGCCAGCAGCTTTCCTGTTGCTGAAGCTTTCTTT. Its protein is CASSFPVAEAFF.

CDR3 nucleotide sequence: TGTGCCAGCAGCCAAGAAGTCGGACAGGTGGATAATGAAAAACTGTTTTTT. Its translation: CASSQEVGQVDNEKLFF. The chain carries TRBV3-1 (or the pseudogene TRBV3-2) and TRBJ1-4, with 7 bases identical to TRBD1. Losses at the gene ends were 0 bases for V and 4 bases for J; bases not matched to a gene: 8. CDR3 length: 17 amino acids. Germline CDR1 reads LGHDT; CDR2 reads YNNKEL (reference sequence).

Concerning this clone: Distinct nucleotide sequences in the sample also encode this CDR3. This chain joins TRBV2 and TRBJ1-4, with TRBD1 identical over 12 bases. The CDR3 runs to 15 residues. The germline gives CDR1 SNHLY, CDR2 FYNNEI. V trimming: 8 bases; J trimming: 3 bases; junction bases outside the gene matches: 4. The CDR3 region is CASRDRGRANEKLFF. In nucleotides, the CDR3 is TGTGCCAGCCGGGACAGGGGGCGGGCTAATGAAAAACTGTTTTTT.

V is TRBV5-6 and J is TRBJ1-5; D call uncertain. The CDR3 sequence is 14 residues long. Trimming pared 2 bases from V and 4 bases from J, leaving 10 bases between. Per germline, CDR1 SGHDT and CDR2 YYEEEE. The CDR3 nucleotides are TGTGCCAGCAGCTTATACAGCCTTAATCAGCCCCAGCATTTT. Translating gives CASSLYSLNQPQHF.

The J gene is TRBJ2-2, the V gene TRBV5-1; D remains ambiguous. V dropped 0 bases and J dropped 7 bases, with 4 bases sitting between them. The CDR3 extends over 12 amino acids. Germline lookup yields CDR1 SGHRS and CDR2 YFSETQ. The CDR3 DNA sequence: TGCGCCAGCAGCTTGGATCGCGGGGAGCTGTTTTTT. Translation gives CASSLDRGELFF. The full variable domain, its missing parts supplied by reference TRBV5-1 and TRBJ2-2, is KAGVTQTPRYLIKTRGQQVTLSCSPISGHRSVSWYQQTPGQGLQFLFEYFSETQRNKGNFPGRFSGRQFSNSRSEMNVSTLELGDSALYLCASSLDRGELFFGEGSRLTVL.

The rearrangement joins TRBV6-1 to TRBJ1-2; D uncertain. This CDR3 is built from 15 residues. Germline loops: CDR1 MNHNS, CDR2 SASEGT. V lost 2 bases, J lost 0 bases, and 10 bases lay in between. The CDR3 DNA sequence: TGTGCCAGCAGTGAATCTAGAACTGCTAACTATGGCTACACCTTC. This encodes CASSESRTANYGYTF.

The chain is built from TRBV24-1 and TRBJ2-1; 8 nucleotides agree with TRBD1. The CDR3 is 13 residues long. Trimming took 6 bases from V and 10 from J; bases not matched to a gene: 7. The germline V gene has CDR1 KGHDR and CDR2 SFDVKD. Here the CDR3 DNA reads TGTGCCACCAGTCTCCGGACAGGGAAGGAGCAGTTCTTC. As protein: CATSLRTGKEQFF.

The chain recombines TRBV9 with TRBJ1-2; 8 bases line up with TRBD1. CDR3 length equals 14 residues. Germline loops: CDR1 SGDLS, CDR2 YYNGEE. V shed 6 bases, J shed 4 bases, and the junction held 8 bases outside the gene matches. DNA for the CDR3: TGTGCCAGCAACCTAGGACAGGGTGGCTATGGCTACACCTTC. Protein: CASNLGQGGYGYTF.

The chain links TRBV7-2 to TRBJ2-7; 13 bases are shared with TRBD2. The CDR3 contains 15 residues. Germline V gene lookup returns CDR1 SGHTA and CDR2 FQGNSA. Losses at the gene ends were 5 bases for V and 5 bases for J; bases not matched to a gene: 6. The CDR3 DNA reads TGTGCCAGCAGCGCTCTCGGGACTAGCGGGAACGAGCAGTACTTC. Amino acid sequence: CASSALGTSGNEQYF.

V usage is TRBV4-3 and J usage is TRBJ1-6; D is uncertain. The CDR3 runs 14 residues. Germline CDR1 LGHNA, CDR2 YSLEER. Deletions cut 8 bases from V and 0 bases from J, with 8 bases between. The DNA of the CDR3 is TGCGCCAGCGCTAAGAGCTCCTATAATTCACCCCTCCACTTT. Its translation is CASAKSSYNSPLHF.

CDR3 loop: CASSIDSSGANVLTF. In DNA form, the CDR3 reads TGTGCCAGTAGTATAGACAGCTCTGGGGCCAACGTCCTGACTTTC. V usage is TRBV19 and J usage is TRBJ2-6; D is unresolved. Trimming took 0 bases from V and 0 from J, leaving 3 bases between them. This CDR3 contains 15 residues. Germline V lookup: CDR1 LNHDA, CDR2 SQIVND (reference sequence).